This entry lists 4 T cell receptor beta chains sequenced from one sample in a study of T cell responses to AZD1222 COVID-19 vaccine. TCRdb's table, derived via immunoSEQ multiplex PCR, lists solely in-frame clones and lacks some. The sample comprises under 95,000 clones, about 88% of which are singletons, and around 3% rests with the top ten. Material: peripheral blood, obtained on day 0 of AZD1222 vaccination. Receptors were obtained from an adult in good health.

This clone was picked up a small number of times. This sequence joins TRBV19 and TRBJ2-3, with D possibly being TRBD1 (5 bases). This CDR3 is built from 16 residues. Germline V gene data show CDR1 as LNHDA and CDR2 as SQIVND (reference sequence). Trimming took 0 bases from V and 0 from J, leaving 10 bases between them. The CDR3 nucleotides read TGTGCCAGTAGTATAGATCACAGGCCGAGCACAGATACGCAGTATTTT. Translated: CASSIDHRPSTDTQYF.

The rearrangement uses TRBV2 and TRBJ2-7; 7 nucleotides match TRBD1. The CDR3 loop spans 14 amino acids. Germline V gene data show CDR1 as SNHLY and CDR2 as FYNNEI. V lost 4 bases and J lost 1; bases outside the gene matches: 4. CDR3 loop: CASSARTGSYEQYF. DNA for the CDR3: TGTGCCAGCAGTGCGAGGACAGGATCCTACGAGCAGTACTTC.

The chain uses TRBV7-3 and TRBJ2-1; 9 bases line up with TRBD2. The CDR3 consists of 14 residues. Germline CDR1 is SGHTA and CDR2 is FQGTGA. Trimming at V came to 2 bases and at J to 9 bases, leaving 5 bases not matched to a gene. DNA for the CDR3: TGTGCCAGCAGCTTAGCGGGGGGGCCCAGTGAGCAGTTCTTC. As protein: CASSLAGGPSEQFF. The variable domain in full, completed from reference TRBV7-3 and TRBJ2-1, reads GAGVSQTPSNKVTEKGKYVELRCDPISGHTALYWYRQSLGQGPEFLIYFQGTGAADDSGLPNDRFFAVRPEGSVSTLKIQRTERGDSAVYLCASSLAGGPSEQFFGPGTRLTVL.

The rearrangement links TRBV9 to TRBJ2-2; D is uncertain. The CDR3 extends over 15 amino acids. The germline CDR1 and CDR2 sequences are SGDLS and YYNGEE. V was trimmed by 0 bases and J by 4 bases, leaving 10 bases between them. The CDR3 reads CASSVEISSTGELFF. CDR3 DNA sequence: TGTGCCAGCAGCGTAGAGATCTCGTCCACCGGGGAGCTGTTTTTT.